These 20 T cell receptor beta chains were all obtained from the same sample, sequenced in a study of blood T cell repertoires in COVID-19. Profiling relied on immunoSEQ multiplex PCR, and the TCRdb table lists in-frame clones only, not all of them. The sample carries approximately 190,000 clones, approximately 92% recorded once. Sequenced input: peripheral blood. The receptors were sampled from a man aged 50 or older with acute or convalescent COVID-19.

This clone has just a few counts. The rearrangement uses TRBV7-2 and TRBJ1-2; D may be TRBD1 (6 bases). Germline CDR1 reads SGHTA; CDR2 reads FQGNSA. The CDR3 loop spans 14 amino acids. V lost 2 bases, J lost 0 bases, and 7 bases lay in between. In DNA, the CDR3 is TGTGCCAGCAGCTTACAGGGGCCTAACTATGGCTACACCTTC. Its translation is CASSLQGPNYGYTF.

This chain joins TRBV11-3 and TRBJ2-1, with 7 bases aligning to TRBD2. This CDR3 region has 16 residues. CDR1 SGHNT and CDR2 YENEEA come from the germline V gene. V trimming: 0 bases; J trimming: 3 bases; junction bases outside the gene matches: 5. The CDR3 nucleotides read TGTGCCAGCAGCTTAGAACCAGCGGGGTACTACAATGAGCAGTTCTTC. Protein: CASSLEPAGYYNEQFF.

The rearrangement links TRBV18 to TRBJ2-7; D perhaps matches TRBD2 (6 bases). The V gene's germline CDR1 is KGHSH and CDR2 LQKENI. This CDR3 region has 13 residues. V was clipped by 4 bases and J by 3 bases, with 10 bases between them. CDR3 in DNA: TGTGCCAGCTCACGCGGGACGGACTACGAGCAGTACTTC. Translated, it gives CASSRGTDYEQYF.

The chain recombines TRBV18 with TRBJ1-1; D remains unclear. Per germline, CDR1 KGHSH and CDR2 LQKENI. Trimming left V 3 bases short and J 7 bases short, with 9 bases between. The CDR3 is 12 amino acids. The CDR3 sequence: CASSPSEGEAFF. CDR3 nucleotide sequence: TGTGCCAGCTCACCTAGCGAGGGTGAAGCTTTCTTT.

The chain recombines TRBV6-1 with TRBJ2-3; D call uncertain. Germline lookup yields CDR1 MNHNS and CDR2 SASEGT. This CDR3 is built from 11 residues. Trimming cost V 2 bases and J 5 bases, with 2 bases left between them. This CDR3 reads CASSELDTQYF. Here the CDR3 DNA reads TGTGCCAGCAGTGAACTAGATACGCAGTATTTT.

The CDR3 DNA is TGTGCCAGCAGCTCGTTAGGGGAAAGCACAGATACGCAGTATTTT. It translates to CASSSLGESTDTQYF. V usage is TRBV5-8 and J usage is TRBJ2-3, with D maybe TRBD1 (5 bases). The CDR3 loop spans 15 amino acids. Germline-derived CDR1 and CDR2 are SGHTS and YDEGEE. Trimming left V 3 bases short and J 0 bases short, with 11 bases between.

CDR3 region: CASSEGYTDTQYF. The CDR3 DNA follows: TGTGCCAGCAGTGAGGGCTACACAGATACGCAGTATTTT. The gene calls are TRBV2 and TRBJ2-3; D is uncertain. V dropped 3 bases and J dropped 2 bases, with 6 bases sitting between them. CDR3 length: 13 amino acids. CDR1 and CDR2 from the germline V gene are SNHLY and FYNNEI.

This chain joins TRBV28 and TRBJ1-6, with a tentative D call TRBD1 (6 bases). The CDR3 has 14 residues. The germline CDR1 and CDR2 sequences are MDHEN and SYDVKM. V gave up 2 bases and J gave up 7 bases, with 9 bases separating them. CDR3 in amino acids: CASSLGGANSPLHF. In nucleotides, the CDR3 is TGTGCCAGCAGTTTAGGGGGGGCAAATTCACCCCTCCACTTT.

The chain links TRBV7-9 to TRBJ2-3; 8 positions match TRBD2. The CDR3 sequence is 16 residues long. The ends lost 4 bases at V and 3 bases at J; junction bases unmatched: 9. Germline values: CDR1 SEHNR, CDR2 FQNEAQ (reference sequence). The CDR3: CASSSSWRGVTDTQYF. The DNA for the CDR3 is TGTGCCAGCAGCTCCTCTTGGCGGGGGGTGACAGATACGCAGTATTTT.

A few counts support this clone. The V and J genes are TRBV7-2 and TRBJ2-2; 7 positions agree with TRBD1. This CDR3 comprises 15 residues. The junction had 10 bases not matched to a gene; V was cut back by 5 bases and J by 7 bases. Looked up from germline, CDR1 is SGHTA and CDR2 is FQGNSA. Here the CDR3 reads CASSLGQTIFGELFF. The CDR3 region has the DNA TGTGCCAGCAGCCTGGGACAGACGATTTTCGGGGAGCTGTTTTTT.

The rearrangement links TRBV7-9 to TRBJ2-5; no clear D gene. Trimming left V 5 bases short and J 4 bases short, with 5 bases between. CDR3 length equals 11 residues. Germline V gene sequence: CDR1 SEHNR, CDR2 FQNEAQ (reference sequence). CDR3 residues: CASSIIETQYF. For the CDR3, the DNA is TGTGCCAGCAGCATCATAGAGACCCAGTACTTC.

Here the CDR3 reads CASKAASGRSSYEQYF. In DNA, the CDR3 is TGTGCCAGCAAAGCCGCTAGCGGGAGGAGCTCCTACGAGCAGTACTTC. The rearrangement links TRBV27 to TRBJ2-7; 11 bases fit TRBD2. The junction had 8 bases not matched to a gene; V was cut back by 7 bases and J by 0 bases. Germline lookup yields CDR1 MNHEY and CDR2 SMNVEV (reference sequence). CDR3 length: 16 amino acids.

The gene calls are TRBV6-5 and TRBJ1-1, with 10 bases aligning to TRBD1. Germline values: CDR1 MNHEY, CDR2 SVGAGI. Trimming cost V 6 bases and J 7 bases; bases outside gene matches: 8. The CDR3 runs to 14 residues. In DNA, the CDR3 is TGTGCCAGCAGCAGGGACAGGGGCCCTCATGAAGCTTTCTTT. This encodes CASSRDRGPHEAFF.

This rearrangement joins TRBV28 to TRBJ1-5; D might be TRBD1 (5 bases). Per the germline V gene, CDR1 is MDHEN and CDR2 is SYDVKM. This CDR3 spans 16 amino acids. With 6 bases removed from V and 0 bases from J, the gap between germline ends came to 15 bases. This CDR3 is CASRGWGQNSNQPQHF. The CDR3, as DNA: TGTGCCAGCAGAGGATGGGGCCAAAATAGCAATCAGCCCCAGCATTTT.

The rearrangement joins TRBV5-1 to TRBJ2-2, with unresolved D. There are 15 residues in the CDR3. The germline CDR1 and CDR2 sequences are SGHRS and YFSETQ. V gave up 2 bases and J gave up 1 base, with 9 bases separating them. CDR3: CASSFKRENTGELFF. CDR3 nucleotides: TGCGCCAGCAGCTTTAAGCGAGAGAACACCGGGGAGCTGTTTTTT.

The chain couples TRBV6-2 or TRBV6-3 to TRBJ2-7, with TRBD1 as a possible D gene (6 bases). V lost 5 bases and J lost 0, with 23 bases in between. The CDR3 spans 18 residues. Germline lookup yields CDR1 MNHEY and CDR2 SVGEGT. This CDR3 reads CASSHWSGTTLSSYEQYF. DNA for the CDR3: TGTGCCAGCAGTCACTGGTCCGGGACAACCCTAAGCTCCTACGAGCAGTACTTC.

The gene calls are TRBV18 and TRBJ1-2; 7 positions agree with TRBD1. Germline values: CDR1 KGHSH, CDR2 LQKENI. This CDR3 is 13 amino acids long. Germline trimming cut 3 bases from V and 8 bases from J; bases unmatched to any gene: 6. CDR3 amino acids: CASSPTGSHGYTF. The CDR3 DNA reads as TGTGCCAGCTCACCGACAGGGTCTCACGGCTACACCTTC.

This chain uses TRBV6-5 with TRBJ1-1, with a weak D call TRBD1 (6 bases). V dropped 4 bases and J dropped 1 base, with 10 bases sitting between them. Germline V lookup: CDR1 MNHEY, CDR2 SVGAGI. The CDR3 contains 14 residues. CDR3 DNA sequence: TGTGCCAGCAGTTCGGGACACCCGAACACTGAAGCTTTCTTT. The encoded protein is CASSSGHPNTEAFF.

The chain links TRBV12-3 or TRBV12-4 to TRBJ1-5; 7 bases agree with TRBD1. This CDR3 contains 13 residues. V gave up 6 bases and J gave up 5 bases; unmatched junction bases: 4. CDR3 coding DNA: TGTGCCAGCAGCTCTCAGGGGGATCAGCCCCAGCATTTT. It specifies CASSSQGDQPQHF.

The chain's CDR3 is CASSYIGIRTSYEQYV. The CDR3 DNA is TGTGCCAGCAGTTACATCGGGATACGGACCTCCTACGAGCAGTACGTC. The J gene is TRBJ2-7, the V gene TRBV6-5, with D possibly being TRBD2 (5 bases). Germline V lookup: CDR1 MNHEY, CDR2 SVGAGI. Between the trimmed V and J ends, which lost 2 bases and 0 bases, there was a span of 14 bases. The CDR3 length is 16 residues.